This T cell receptor beta chain was observed in a study of T cell repertoires in cytomegalovirus infection. Study details: TCR beta signatures that were public indicated CMV infection and matching HLA type.

As regards this clonotype: Its antigen is unidentified.

TCRdb processed the reads anew with MiXCR; each CDR3 protein has one entry. The data hold 800,000 to 950,000 distinct CDR3 sequences, with roughly 33% observed a single time. This TCR was sampled from a human donor in good health (CMV status not recorded). Some clones in this sample may be carry-over from other donors' samples. The specimen was cultured CD8+ T cells from PBMCs, collected from culture after CMV antigen stimulation.

CDR3 region: CASGLWTSVYKRTGELFF. CDR3 bases: TGTGCTAGTGGTTTGTGGACTAGCGTATACAAGCGCACCGGGGAGCTGTTTTTT. This chain links TRBV12-5 with TRBJ2-2, with TRBD2 identical over 9 bases. The V segment lost 2 bases and the J segment 4 bases; nucleotides outside the gene matches: 11. The CDR3 sequence is 18 residues long. The germline V gene encodes CDR1 LGHNT and CDR2 FRNRAP.